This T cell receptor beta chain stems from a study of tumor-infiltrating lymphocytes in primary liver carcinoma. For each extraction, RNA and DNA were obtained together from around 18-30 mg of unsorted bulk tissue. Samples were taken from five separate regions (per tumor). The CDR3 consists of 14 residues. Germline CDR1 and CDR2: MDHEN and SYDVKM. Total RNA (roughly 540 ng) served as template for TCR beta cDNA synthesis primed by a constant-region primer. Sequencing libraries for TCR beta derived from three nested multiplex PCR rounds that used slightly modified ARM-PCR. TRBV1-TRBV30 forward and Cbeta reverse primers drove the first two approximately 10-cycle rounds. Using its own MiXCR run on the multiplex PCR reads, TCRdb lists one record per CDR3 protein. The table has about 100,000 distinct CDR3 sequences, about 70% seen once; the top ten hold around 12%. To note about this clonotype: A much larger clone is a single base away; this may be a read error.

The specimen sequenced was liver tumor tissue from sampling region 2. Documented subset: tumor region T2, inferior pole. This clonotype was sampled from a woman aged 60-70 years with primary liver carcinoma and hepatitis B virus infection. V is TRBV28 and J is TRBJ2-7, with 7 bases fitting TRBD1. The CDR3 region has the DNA TGTGCCAGCAGCCGGACAGGATCGGTGCGCGAGCAGGACTTC. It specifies CASSRTGSVREQDF.